The T cell receptor beta chain described here comes from a study of blood T cell repertoires in COVID-19 (dated by TCRdb to the early 2020s). Notes on the research overall: The collaborator samples originated in the United States, Italy and Spain and spanned the acute and convalescent phases of COVID-19. The samples were drawn from two sources: the first 160 participants of the ongoing ImmuneRACE study, and approximately 1,300 subjects contributed by 6 global collaborators. The repertoires were made available in a free public database intended to serve as a resource for research on the immune response to SARS-CoV-2. The sample metadata nearly always contained a de-identified subject ID, COVID-19 status, age in years and sex. The dataset comprised deeply sampled blood TCRbeta repertoires from subjects exposed to, actively infected with, or recovered from COVID-19. Where available, HLA class I and class II types were obtained from metadata supplied by the sample provider rather than from assay-based typing. The prospective study material was composed of cDNA or gDNA derived from T cells, B-cell-depleted T cells, or PBMCs. Study-wide findings and limitations: The amount of clinical and demographic metadata varied by source and participant and was provided uncurated.

About this clone itself: What antigen it recognizes has not been identified. No base-level quality is on record; no much larger clone is a single base apart.

Each collaborating institution followed its own protocols to collect whole blood in K2EDTA tubes. Collaborator samples were shipped for TCRbeta analysis as frozen whole blood, isolated PBMCs, or DNA extracted from either sample type. TCRbeta CDR3 regions were amplified from genomic DNA using the immunoSEQ Assay, a bias-controlled multiplex PCR. For the original study's pipeline: Within the assay, amplification of reference gene primers was used to estimate how many nucleated cells each sample contained. To quantify the absolute abundance of each unique TCRbeta CDR3 rearrangement, sequence reads were collapsed and filtered. Productive Simpson clonality was computed per sample as the square root of Simpson's diversity index over productive rearrangements. In its TCRdb copy, this immuneACCESS table keeps in-frame sequences only and misses some clones. Where compared with another copy, unresolved V genes explain less than half of these, and the others have no known cause. Clone size and V and J calls were adopted from that table, with D and trimming inferred from the DNA. The sample contains tens of thousands of clones, 85% to 95% of them found a single time. Around 3% of the sample goes to the ten largest clones.

Trimming removed 0 bases from V and 14 bases from J; the gene matches leave 16 bases unexplained. The CDR3 runs 16 residues from the cysteine to the phenylalanine. Here the CDR3 DNA is all that survives: 48 bases in frame from base 1. Sequences WNHNN (CDR1) and SYGVQD (CDR2) are obtained from the germline V gene (reference sequence). The sequence derives from a man aged 45-65 years with acute or convalescent COVID-19. The sequence joins TRBV10-1 to TRBJ2-1; 7 junctional bases match TRBD2. The sequencing input was peripheral blood. The CDR3 protein sequence reads: CASSESMGLAADPKFF. The nucleotide sequence is given as TGCGCCAGCAGTGAGTCGATGGGTCTAGCGGCCGATCCGAAGTTCTTC.